This T cell receptor beta chain was found in a study of OX40 agonist ivuxolimab in advanced cancers. Study as a whole: Anti-PD-1, anti-PD-L1 or anti-CTLA-4 therapy given earlier was allowed, and roughly 40% had some.

Systemic immunosuppression or autoimmune disease history was grounds to exclude patients. V dropped 5 bases and J dropped 6; count of bases not matched to a gene: 5. Germline V gene sequence: CDR1 LNHDA, CDR2 SQIVND (reference sequence). The CDR3 has 13 residues. Regarding the study as a whole: CD4+ and CD8+ T cells in blood underwent clonal expansion by week 6 at 0.1 to 3.0 mg/kg. Some patients who did not respond also had low normalized T-cell clonal expansion.

With respect to this clone: The antigen remains unidentified.

The repertoire was sequenced with immunoSEQ multiplex PCR; TCRdb's copy has only in-frame clones and lacks some. This table has about 58,000 clones, 88% appearing once. This clonotype originated in an adult with an advanced solid tumor such as melanoma, head and neck, liver or kidney cancer. This chain connects TRBV19 to TRBJ2-7; 9 bases are a match to TRBD2. Material: CD4+ or CD8+ T cells sorted from blood, obtained in a trial of the OX40 agonist ivuxolimab. This CDR3 reads CASSRLAGFEQYF. The CDR3 DNA is TGTGCCAGTAGTCGCCTAGCGGGATTCGAGCAGTACTTC.